This is a list of T cell receptor beta chains from one sample in a study of blood T cell repertoires in COVID-19. The protocol was immunoSEQ multiplex PCR, while the TCRdb copy is restricted to in-frame clones and leaves out a portion. In the table there are a few hundred thousand clones, approximately 90% of which are singletons. Sequenced sample: peripheral blood. These receptors all come from a young man with COVID-19, enrolled during active disease. Both conserved end residues are trimmed from each CDR3. The order of the fields is V gene, CDR3 length, CDR3 protein.

TRBV7-2 11 ASTDGTPYEQY
TRBV19 13 ASSPAAAFNEKLF
TRBV19 12 ASNPSYPNTEAF
TRBV9 12 ASSVGRDWGEQY
TRBV6-6 13 ASSLFIGQTYEQY
TRBV2 12 ASSSATGGEKLF
TRBV27 12 ASSPTGGRLEQY
TRBV6-5 11 ASSGQVNQPQH
TRBV10-1 16 ASSDRTGGRPGTDTQY
TRBV29-1 9 SVDLYNEQF
TRBV23-1 17 ASSPEGSKGPASSYEQY
TRBV27 11 ASRPTGSHEQY
TRBV27 15 ASSPGLDRVRGGELF
TRBV27 12 ASRSVSSTDTQY
TRBV6-5 13 ASTPLAGDYNEQF